The 21 T cell receptor beta chains presented below share a single source sample, sequenced in a study of shared clonotypes between healthy human individuals. Assay: immunoSEQ multiplex PCR; the TCRdb copy retains only in-frame clones and omits some. The table lists about 560,000 clones, around 77% of them singletons. Sequences were obtained from PBMCs. These receptors all come from a middle-aged woman in good health. Some clones in this sample may be carry-over from other donors' samples.

V gene TRBV6-5 combines with J gene TRBJ2-3, with 7 bases fitting TRBD2. Germline V CDR1 and CDR2: MNHEY, SVGAGI. J was trimmed by 4 bases and V by 5 bases; bases with no gene match: 6. The CDR3 consists of 14 residues. The CDR3 DNA sequence: TGTGCCAGCAGTCGGACTAGTACATCAGATACGCAGTATTTT. Its protein is CASSRTSTSDTQYF.

The chain carries TRBV18 and TRBJ2-7, with a possible D match to TRBD1 (5 bases). Between the trimmed V and J ends, which lost 3 bases and 2 bases, there was a span of 14 bases. CDR3 length equals 15 residues. The germline V gene has CDR1 KGHSH and CDR2 LQKENI. The CDR3 here is CASSPRGQGTYEQYF. CDR3 DNA: TGTGCCAGCTCACCCAGAGGCCAGGGAACCTACGAGCAGTACTTC.

V gene TRBV5-1 combines with J gene TRBJ2-7; D is possibly TRBD1 (6 bases). CDR1 and CDR2 from the germline V gene are SGHRS and YFSETQ. Trimming took off 4 bases at V and 2 bases at J, with 13 bases between the two ends. This CDR3 is built from 14 residues. The CDR3 DNA reads as TGCGCCAGCAGCCCCCAAACAGGGACCTACGAGCAGTACTTC. It yields the protein CASSPQTGTYEQYF.

The DNA for the CDR3 is TGTGCCAGCAGTTTAGTGGGTGGGAGCGGGAGTAGGAATGAGCAGTTCTTC. This translates into CASSLVGGSGSRNEQFF. The chain is built from TRBV28 and TRBJ2-1, with 8 positions matching TRBD2. The CDR3 covers 17 residues. Trimming at V came to 2 bases and at J to 7 bases, leaving 13 bases not matched to a gene. Looked up from germline, CDR1 is MDHEN and CDR2 is SYDVKM. Looking up the rest from reference TRBV28 and TRBJ2-1 gives the full variable domain: DVKVTQSSRYLVKRTGEKVFLECVQDMDHENMFWYRQDPGLGLRLIYFSYDVKMKEKGDIPEGYSVSREKKERFSLILESASTNQTSMYLCASSLVGGSGSRNEQFFGPGTRLTVL.

This clone appeared a few times. Germline is not matched at one junction end, which may reflect a read error. The CDR3 nucleotides are TGTGCCAGCAGTTCCCCCCCCGACAGAAACTTT. Residues: CASSSPPDRNF. The chain is built from TRBV28 and TRBJ1-1, with a tentative D call TRBD1 (5 bases). CDR1 and CDR2 from the germline V gene are MDHEN and SYDVKM. This CDR3 spans 11 amino acids.

This chain connects TRBV7-9 to TRBJ2-2; TRBD1 agrees at 7 bases. This CDR3 is built from 16 residues. After removal of 5 bases from V and 4 bases from J, the junction contained 10 bases not matched to a gene. Germline lookup yields CDR1 SEHNR and CDR2 FQNEAQ (reference sequence). Here the CDR3 reads CASSPYGEGATGELFF. CDR3 sequence (DNA): TGTGCCAGCAGCCCTTACGGAGAGGGGGCCACCGGGGAGCTGTTTTTT.

The rearrangement joins TRBV2 to TRBJ1-3; D is uncertain. CDR3 length equals 14 residues. The V gene lost 4 bases and the J gene lost 2 bases, with 9 bases spanning the gap. Germline-derived CDR1 and CDR2 are SNHLY and FYNNEI. The CDR3 sequence: CASSAEGAGNTIYF. The CDR3 DNA sequence: TGTGCCAGCAGTGCTGAGGGAGCTGGAAACACCATATATTTT.

This clone was seen more than once but under ten times. J is TRBJ2-5 and V is TRBV4-2; TRBD2 agrees at 11 bases. CDR1 and CDR2 from the germline V gene are LGHNA and YNFKEQ. The J segment lost 4 bases and the V segment lost 2 bases, leaving 9 bases of the junction unmatched. The CDR3 extends over 17 amino acids. CDR3 residues: CASSQPTSGGGVETQYF. The CDR3 nucleotides read TGTGCCAGCAGCCAACCTACTAGCGGGGGAGGCGTAGAGACCCAGTACTTC.

This chain uses TRBV2 with TRBJ2-5; possibly TRBD1 for D (5 bases). Looked up from germline, CDR1 is SNHLY and CDR2 is FYNNEI. The CDR3 runs to 13 residues. Trimming took 6 bases from V and 5 from J, leaving 13 bases between them. CDR3 nucleotide sequence: TGTGCCAGCAGGGTGGACACGGTGGAGACCCAGTACTTC. It codes for CASRVDTVETQYF.

This clone is a singleton in its sample. CDR3 nucleotide sequence: TGTGCCAGCAGATCCCCAGGGGAATCCACTGAAGCTTTCTTT. Amino acids: CASRSPGESTEAFF. The V gene is TRBV7-9, the J gene TRBJ1-1, with D maybe TRBD1 (6 bases). This CDR3 contains 14 residues. Germline V CDR1 and CDR2: SEHNR, FQNEAQ (reference sequence). Trimming cost V 6 bases and J 4 bases, with 15 bases left between them.

Only one count was recorded for this clone. CDR3 sequence (DNA): TGCAGCGTTGGGACTAGAAGCACAGATACGCAGTATTTT. Translating it yields CSVGTRSTDTQYF. J is TRBJ2-3 and V is TRBV29-1; 7 bases are a match to TRBD2. The CDR3 is 13 amino acids. Germline values: CDR1 SQVTM, CDR2 ANQGSEA. V shed 4 bases and J 0 bases; nucleotides not matched to a gene: 1.

This clone was found many times. Other DNA sequences in the same sample also yield this CDR3. The chain carries TRBV6-6 and TRBJ2-5, with a possible D match to TRBD2 (5 bases). From germline, CDR1 is MNHNY and CDR2 SVGAGI (reference sequence). The V end was cut by 4 bases, the J end by 0 bases, with 12 bases between. CDR3 length equals 15 residues. The CDR3 DNA follows: TGTGCCAGCAGTTCCGAGGGTCTGTACCAAGAGACCCAGTACTTC. Translating it yields CASSSEGLYQETQYF.

The chain links TRBV5-4 to TRBJ2-5; TRBD1 agrees at 7 bases. The CDR3 covers 15 residues. CDR1 and CDR2 (germline): SGHNT, YYREEE (reference sequence). V lost 4 bases to trimming and J lost 2 bases; unmatched junction nucleotides: 8. CDR3 loop: CASSPRTGPQETQYF. The CDR3, as DNA: TGTGCCAGCAGCCCGCGGACAGGCCCACAAGAGACCCAGTACTTC.

Here the CDR3 reads CASSEEPYEQYF. The CDR3 bases are TGCGCCAGCAGTGAAGAGCCCTACGAGCAGTACTTC. The V and J genes are TRBV10-2 and TRBJ2-7; D not resolved. This CDR3 spans 12 amino acids. Trimming stripped 3 bases from V and 2 bases from J, with 5 bases between. Germline V CDR1 and CDR2: WSHSY, SAAADI.

The chain links TRBV7-6 to TRBJ2-3; unclear D gene. Deletions cut 1 base from V and 2 bases from J, with 7 bases between. Germline values: CDR1 SGHVS, CDR2 FNYEAQ. CDR3 size: 14 residues. CDR3 coding DNA: TGTGCCAGCAGCTTAGTCGGGTACACAGATACGCAGTATTTT. Residues: CASSLVGYTDTQYF. Complete variable domain (other parts from reference TRBV7-6 and TRBJ2-3): GAGVSQSPRYKVTKRGQDVALRCDPISGHVSLYWYRQALGQGPEFLTYFNYEAQQDKSGLPNDRFSAERPEGSISTLTIQRTEQRDSAMYRCASSLVGYTDTQYFGPGTRLTVL.

The chain links TRBV6-1 to TRBJ2-2; D is unclear. The V end was cut by 7 bases, the J end by 6 bases, with 15 bases between. The germline V gene encodes CDR1 MNHNS and CDR2 SASEGT. The CDR3 has 14 residues. The CDR3 region is CASNPRWSSGELFF. In DNA form, the CDR3 reads TGTGCCAGCAACCCTAGATGGTCCTCCGGGGAGCTGTTTTTT.

This clone showed up just once. DNA for the CDR3: TGTGCCAGCTCACCACCCGGTTCCCTGCGGGAAGATACGCAGTATTTT. It codes for CASSPPGSLREDTQYF. The chain links TRBV18 to TRBJ2-3; possible D gene TRBD2, 6 bases. Germline CDR1 reads KGHSH; CDR2 reads LQKENI. V was shortened by 0 bases and J by 5 bases, with 15 bases between the two germline ends. CDR3 size: 16 residues.

CDR3 nucleotide sequence: TGCGCCAGCAGCCTCGGGCCCCGGGGCGGCAATCAGCCCCAGCATTTT. Its protein is CASSLGPRGGNQPQHF. V gene TRBV5-1 combines with J gene TRBJ1-5; a possible D gene is TRBD1 (5 bases). Germline V gene data show CDR1 as SGHRS and CDR2 as YFSETQ. Trimming shortened V by 4 bases and J by 2 bases, and 16 bases separated the two germline ends. CDR3 length equals 16 residues.

This clone has a count of ten or more. The J gene is TRBJ2-7, the V gene TRBV4-2; 8 bases match TRBD1. The CDR3 contains 15 residues. Germline V gene sequence: CDR1 LGHNA, CDR2 YNFKEQ. V was pared by 0 bases and J by 3 bases, with 4 bases of the junction left unmatched. This CDR3 is CASSQDQGAHYEQYF. In DNA, the CDR3 is TGTGCCAGCAGCCAAGACCAGGGGGCCCACTACGAGCAGTACTTC.

This clone occurred once. The chain uses TRBV6-6 and TRBJ1-1; unclear D gene. V lost 2 bases and J lost 1, with 8 bases in between. The CDR3 contains 14 residues. Per the germline V gene, CDR1 is MNHNY and CDR2 is SVGAGI (reference sequence). The CDR3 DNA reads as TGTGCCAGCAGTTACGCGGGCCAGAACACTGAAGCTTTCTTT. This gives the protein CASSYAGQNTEAFF.

This clone was observed a handful of times. The chain recombines TRBV27 with TRBJ1-5, with 10 positions matching TRBD1. The CDR3 spans 15 residues. Germline values: CDR1 MNHEY, CDR2 SMNVEV (reference sequence). V lost 6 bases to trimming and J lost 4 bases; unmatched junction nucleotides: 6. CDR3 sequence (DNA): TGTGCCAGCAGACGACAGGGGGCGGGGAATCAGCCCCAGCATTTT. It specifies CASRRQGAGNQPQHF.